One sample yielded the 4 T cell receptor beta chains listed below, sequenced in a study of T cell responses to AZD1222 COVID-19 vaccine. TCRdb's table, derived via immunoSEQ multiplex PCR, lists solely in-frame clones and lacks some. The data show roughly 110,000 clones, about 90% seen once. Sequences were derived from peripheral blood, sampled on day 0 of AZD1222 vaccination. The receptors derive from an adult in good health.

The chain recombines TRBV19 with TRBJ1-1; D might be TRBD1 (5 bases). The CDR3 contains 15 residues. The V and J ends lost 1 base and 0 bases respectively, with 9 bases between them. Germline values: CDR1 LNHDA, CDR2 SQIVND (reference sequence). The CDR3 DNA reads as TGTGCCAGTAGTATAGCCCACAGGTTGAACACTGAAGCTTTCTTT. It codes for CASSIAHRLNTEAFF. Together with reference TRBV19 and TRBJ1-1, the CDR3 gives the full variable domain: DGGITQSPKYLFRKEGQNVTLSCEQNLNHDAMYWYRQDPGQGLRLIYYSQIVNDFQKGDIAEGYSVSREKKESFPLTVTSAQKNPTAFYLCASSIAHRLNTEAFFGQGTRLTVV.

J is TRBJ2-5 and V is TRBV16; possible D gene TRBD2, 5 bases. Trimming removed 5 bases at V and 5 bases at J, with 9 bases between. This CDR3 contains 12 residues. CDR1 is KGHSY, CDR2 FQNENV, per germline. The CDR3, as DNA: TGTGCCAGCAGCTCCGGGGAGGAGACCCAGTACTTC. Translating it yields CASSSGEETQYF. The complete variable domain, with remaining parts taken from reference TRBV16 and TRBJ2-5, reads GEEVAQTPKHLVRGEGQKAKLYCAPIKGHSYVFWYQQVLKNEFKFLISFQNENVFDETGMPKERFSAKCLPNSPCSLEIQATKLEDSAVYFCASSSGEETQYFGPGTRLLVL.

The chain is built from TRBV24-1 and TRBJ2-1; 7 bases match TRBD1. CDR3 length: 16 residues. V trimming: 5 bases; J trimming: 8 bases; junction bases outside the gene matches: 14. Looked up from germline, CDR1 is KGHDR and CDR2 is SFDVKD. The CDR3 loop reads CATSGAQGESLHEQFF. The CDR3 DNA sequence: TGTGCCACCAGTGGGGCCCAGGGGGAATCCCTCCATGAGCAGTTCTTC.

This clone was seen a handful of times. CDR3 amino acids: CASSLGSTTTGELFF. The CDR3 nucleotides are TGTGCCAGCAGCTTAGGCAGTACGACCACCGGGGAGCTGTTTTTT. The chain combines TRBV7-2 with TRBJ2-2, with unresolved D. The germline V and J ends were trimmed by 1 base and 4 bases, with 10 bases remaining between them. CDR1 is SGHTA, CDR2 FQGNSA, per germline. The CDR3 loop spans 15 amino acids.